This TCR beta chain was found in a study of blood T cell repertoires in COVID-19. Study information: Sample material is recorded as cDNA or gDNA derived from T cells, B-cell-depleted T cells, or PBMCs.

This clone was counted a single time. Losses at the gene ends were 7 bases for V and 5 bases for J; bases not matched to a gene: 8. This CDR3 is 14 amino acids long. Germline CDR1 is MNHEY and CDR2 is SVGAGI. Using immunoSEQ multiplex PCR, the repertoire was profiled, and TCRdb retains in-frame clones only, with some absent. The sample gives 250,000 or so clones, around 89% of which show up once; over 4% is in the top ten. This sequence was found in a woman aged 30 to 39 with acute COVID-19. Sequencing was carried out using PBMCs or T cells enriched from blood (not recorded which). This chain connects TRBV6-5 to TRBJ2-5; 9 bases agree with TRBD1. CDR3 in amino acids: CASKWTGEGETQYF. CDR3 DNA sequence: TGTGCCAGCAAATGGACAGGGGAAGGGGAGACCCAGTACTTC.